These 26 T cell receptor beta chains originate from one sample sequenced in a study of T-cell reconstitution after alpha-beta-depleted transplantation in children. These receptors have no identified antigens. Study-level findings and limits: T-cell counts and diversity at one year post-transplant came mainly from newly produced T cells.

Preparation of the TCRbeta library involved a method that used unique molecular identifiers. TCRdb ran MiXCR on the PCR reads and lists one entry per CDR3 protein. This sample has 250,000 to 300,000 distinct CDR3 sequences, with around 7.1% found just once. The specimen comprised peripheral blood, sampled 360 days after TCRalphabeta/CD19-depleted stem cell transplant. These receptor sequences come from a female patient between 2 and 15 years old who had a stem cell transplant for Fanconi anemia, so the T cells may come from the graft donor.

This clonotype was seen many times. V usage is TRBV20-1 and J usage is TRBJ1-1; the D is unclear. This CDR3 has 12 residues. CDR1 and CDR2 (germline): DFQATT, SNEGSKA (reference sequence). Trimming stripped 2 bases from V and 1 base from J, with 5 bases between. CDR3 sequence: CSARPWNTEAFF. For the CDR3, the DNA is TGCAGTGCTAGACCTTGGAACACTGAAGCTTTCTTT.

This clonotype was seen repeatedly, ten times or more. The chain combines TRBV12-3 or TRBV12-4 with TRBJ1-5, with D maybe TRBD1 (6 bases). The V end lost 2 bases, the J end lost 7 bases, and 12 bases lay between the germline ends. This CDR3 comprises 14 residues. CDR3 residues: CASSLSQGWQPQHF. The CDR3 DNA sequence: TGTGCCAGCAGTTTATCACAGGGATGGCAGCCCCAGCATTTT.

This clonotype came up many times. V is TRBV6-2 or TRBV6-3 and J is TRBJ2-5; no definite D call. The CDR3 consists of 13 residues. Germline V CDR1 and CDR2: MNHEY, SVGEGT. Trimming cost V 6 bases and J 3 bases, with 11 bases left between them. Here the CDR3 DNA reads TGTGCCAGCAGCCGAGCTGCCGAAGAGACCCAGTACTTC. Its translation: CASSRAAEETQYF.

This clonotype was recorded many times. The chain links TRBV7-2 to TRBJ2-2, with TRBD2 matching over 9 bases. The CDR3 totals 14 residues. The germline gives CDR1 SGHTA, CDR2 FQGNSA. Trimming at V came to 5 bases and at J to 4 bases, leaving 2 bases not matched to a gene. CDR3 coding DNA: TGTGCCAGCAGCGAGGGACTAGCCACCGGGGAGCTGTTTTTT. It encodes CASSEGLATGELFF.

The chain employs TRBV20-1 and TRBJ1-1, with D perhaps matching TRBD1 (5 bases). V was pared by 1 base and J by 1 base, with 10 bases between. Germline V gene lookup returns CDR1 DFQATT and CDR2 SNEGSKA (reference sequence). The CDR3 is 14 amino acids. CDR3: CSARGPTGNTEAFF. Written as DNA, the CDR3 is TGCAGTGCTAGAGGCCCTACAGGGAACACTGAAGCTTTCTTT.

The chain employs TRBV28 and TRBJ2-2; 7 nucleotides agree with TRBD1. CDR1 MDHEN and CDR2 SYDVKM come from the germline V gene. With 3 bases clipped from V and 0 bases from J, the junction kept 4 bases outside the gene matches. This CDR3 spans 16 amino acids. CDR3 residues: CASSFWQGANTGELFF. The CDR3 DNA sequence: TGTGCCAGCAGTTTTTGGCAGGGGGCGAACACCGGGGAGCTGTTTTTT.

This rearrangement joins TRBV9 to TRBJ2-3; 11 bases are a match to TRBD2. The J segment lost 3 bases and the V segment lost 0 bases, leaving 0 bases of the junction unmatched. CDR3 length equals 15 residues. Germline V gene data show CDR1 as SGDLS and CDR2 as YYNGEE. Here the CDR3 DNA reads TGTGCCAGCAGCGTAGGACTAGCGGGGACAGATACGCAGTATTTT. Amino acid sequence: CASSVGLAGTDTQYF.

The V and J genes are TRBV2 and TRBJ1-2; 7 bases line up with TRBD1. Germline CDR1 is SNHLY and CDR2 is FYNNEI. This CDR3 comprises 11 residues. Trimming took 4 bases from V and 14 from J; bases not matched to a gene: 7. The chain's CDR3 is CASSGDRAQTF. DNA for the CDR3: TGTGCCAGCAGTGGTGACAGGGCGCAGACCTTC.

This clonotype was detected only a few times. This chain uses TRBV11-2 with TRBJ2-1, with D tentatively TRBD2 (6 bases). V was clipped by 1 base and J by 7 bases, with 20 bases between them. CDR1 is SGHAT and CDR2 is FQNNGV in the germline V gene. The CDR3 has 17 residues. CDR3 nucleotides: TGTGCCAGCAGCTTAGGGGTGGTGTGGCGGGGTATAAATGAGCAGTTCTTC. This sequence encodes CASSLGVVWRGINEQFF.

The rearrangement joins TRBV5-1 to TRBJ2-3; TRBD2 aligns across 10 bases. CDR1 is SGHRS, CDR2 YFSETQ, per germline. Trimming cost V 2 bases and J 5 bases; bases outside gene matches: 14. This CDR3 comprises 18 residues. The CDR3, as DNA: TGCGCCAGCAGCTTCTTGGGAATAGCGGGGGGCGTCAAAGATACGCAGTATTTT. It encodes CASSFLGIAGGVKDTQYF.

In this sample, this clonotype turned up many times. The chain couples TRBV6-1 to TRBJ2-7; D not resolved. The V gene's germline CDR1 is MNHNS and CDR2 SASEGT. The CDR3 is made up of 10 amino acids. V shed 6 bases and J shed 6 bases, with 6 bases lying between them. The DNA of the CDR3 is TGTGCCAGCAGACTGGTCGAGCAGTACTTC. As protein: CASRLVEQYF.

This clonotype was seen many times. The chain joins TRBV27 to TRBJ2-5; D assignment may be TRBD1 or TRBD2 (7 bases each). The V end lost 5 bases, the J end lost 2 bases, and 9 bases lay between the germline ends. Germline CDR1 reads MNHEY; CDR2 reads SMNVEV (reference sequence). The CDR3 length is 13 residues. CDR3 protein: CASSQGGQETQYF. Written as DNA, the CDR3 is TGTGCCAGCAGTCAGGGGGGGCAAGAGACCCAGTACTTC.

V gene TRBV11-2 combines with J gene TRBJ2-6, with 9 bases matching TRBD1. The CDR3 covers 17 residues. Germline CDR1 SGHAT, CDR2 FQNNGV. Trimming at V came to 1 base and at J to 2 bases, leaving 3 bases not matched to a gene. This CDR3 is CASSLVTGGPGANVLTF. Here the CDR3 DNA reads TGTGCCAGCAGCTTAGTTACAGGGGGCCCTGGGGCCAACGTCCTGACTTTC.

This clonotype has only a few counts. This chain joins TRBV2 and TRBJ1-2; no clear D. CDR3 length: 15 residues. Trimming removed 2 bases at V and 5 bases at J, with 15 bases between. Germline values: CDR1 SNHLY, CDR2 FYNNEI. In DNA, the CDR3 is TGTGCCAGCAGTGAATCCGCCAGCCTGTTATATGGCTACACCTTC. Encoded protein: CASSESASLLYGYTF.

This clonotype has more than one count but fewer than ten. The CDR3 bases are TGCGCCAGCAGCCACGACAGGGGGCTTAATAATGAAAAACTGTTTTTT. Its protein is CASSHDRGLNNEKLFF. This chain uses TRBV4-3 with TRBJ1-4; 10 bases align to TRBD1. The CDR3 is 16 residues long. Per germline, CDR1 LGHNA and CDR2 YSLEER. The J segment lost 4 bases and the V segment lost 3 bases, leaving 5 bases of the junction unmatched.

Ten or more counts support this clonotype. The V gene is TRBV29-1, the J gene TRBJ2-5; D unclear. CDR1 and CDR2 (germline): SQVTM, ANQGSEA. This CDR3 is 12 amino acids long. V lost 4 bases, J lost 2 bases, and 8 bases lay in between. This CDR3 is CSVAANQETQYF. The DNA of the CDR3 is TGCAGCGTTGCGGCCAATCAAGAGACCCAGTACTTC.

This clonotype has at least ten counts. J is TRBJ2-7 and V is TRBV12-3 or TRBV12-4; D possibly corresponds to TRBD1 (6 bases). The length of the CDR3 is 15 residues. V was trimmed by 4 bases and J by 3 bases, leaving 16 bases between them. The CDR3 bases are TGTGCCAGCAGTTACTCCTTACAGGGCCTCTACGAGCAGTACTTC. Translating it yields CASSYSLQGLYEQYF.

This clonotype was observed at least ten times. This chain joins TRBV11-3 and TRBJ2-1; maybe TRBD1 (5 bases). The CDR3 loop spans 13 amino acids. Germline lookup yields CDR1 SGHNT and CDR2 YENEEA. V was pared by 3 bases and J by 5 bases, with 8 bases between. The CDR3 here is CASSLDTNNEQFF. Here the CDR3 DNA reads TGTGCCAGCAGCTTGGACACAAACAATGAGCAGTTCTTC.

The rearrangement joins TRBV7-9 to TRBJ2-7; D might be TRBD2 (5 bases). The CDR3 is 16 amino acids. V lost 1 base to trimming and J lost 6 bases, with 19 bases between them. The germline gives CDR1 SEHNR, CDR2 FQNEAQ (reference sequence). CDR3: CASSLDSSSPRGEQYF. Here the CDR3 DNA reads TGTGCCAGCAGCTTAGATAGTTCTAGCCCTCGGGGCGAGCAGTACTTC. Drawing the rest from reference TRBV7-9 and TRBJ2-7, the complete variable domain is DTGVSQNPRHKITKRGQNVTFRCDPISEHNRLYWYRQTLGQGPEFLTYFQNEAQLEKSRLLSDRFSAERPKGSFSTLEIQRTEQGDSAMYLCASSLDSSSPRGEQYFGPGTRLTVT.

This clonotype was detected ten times or more. The J gene is TRBJ2-7, the V gene TRBV20-1; the D gene is possibly TRBD1 (6 bases). The CDR3 contains 14 residues. The ends were cut back, 7 bases at V and 1 base at J, with 17 bases in the middle. Germline V gene data show CDR1 as DFQATT and CDR2 as SNEGSKA (reference sequence). The DNA for the CDR3 is TGCAGTGTGGGCGGATTTGGACAGTCCTACGAGCAGTACGTC. Translated: CSVGGFGQSYEQYV.

The chain uses TRBV10-3 and TRBJ2-3, with TRBD2 matching 8 bases. V lost 5 bases, J lost 3 bases, and 7 bases stayed unmatched. CDR1 and CDR2 from the germline V gene are ENHRY and SYGVKD. This CDR3 region has 15 residues. CDR3 coding DNA: TGTGCCATCAGTCTCGGGACTAGTCGGACAGATACGCAGTATTTT. It specifies CAISLGTSRTDTQYF.

In this sample, this clonotype turned up many times. V and J are TRBV4-3 and TRBJ2-1, with 12 bases lining up with TRBD2. CDR1 and CDR2 (germline): LGHNA, YSLEER. This CDR3 spans 20 amino acids. After removal of 0 bases from V and 0 bases from J, the junction contained 9 bases not matched to a gene. The chain's CDR3 is CASSQDLGLAGRISYNEQFF. CDR3 nucleotides: TGCGCCAGCAGCCAAGATCTTGGACTAGCGGGGAGAATCTCCTACAATGAGCAGTTCTTC.

In this sample, this clonotype turned up many times. The chain employs TRBV5-1 and TRBJ2-3; D is possibly TRBD1 or TRBD2 (5 bases each). Looked up from germline, CDR1 is SGHRS and CDR2 is YFSETQ. Trimming left V 3 bases short and J 0 bases short, with 17 bases between. This CDR3 is 17 amino acids long. The chain's CDR3 is CASSSNGALDSTDTQYF. In nucleotides, the CDR3 is TGCGCCAGCAGCTCAAACGGGGCGTTGGACAGCACAGATACGCAGTATTTT.

This clonotype has at least ten counts. The V call is TRBV28, the J call TRBJ2-3; D possibly matches TRBD1 or TRBD2 (6 bases each). The CDR3 covers 14 residues. Trimming cost V 10 bases and J 4 bases, with 18 bases left between them. Germline-derived CDR1 and CDR2 are MDHEN and SYDVKM. The CDR3 sequence: CATHRGPGADTQYF. The CDR3 DNA sequence: TGTGCCACCCACCGGGGGCCGGGGGCAGATACGCAGTATTTT.

This clonotype was recorded at least ten times. The genes are TRBV4-3 and TRBJ2-5; tentatively, D is TRBD1 or TRBD2 (5 bases each). The V gene lost 0 bases and the J gene lost 1 base, with 9 bases spanning the gap. Germline CDR1 is LGHNA and CDR2 is YSLEER. There are 15 residues in the CDR3. DNA for the CDR3: TGCGCCAGCAGCCAAGATCGGGACCTCCAAGAGACCCAGTACTTC. Amino acid sequence: CASSQDRDLQETQYF.

This clonotype was seen only a few times. J is TRBJ1-2 and V is TRBV27; D is possibly TRBD1 (6 bases). Per germline, CDR1 MNHEY and CDR2 SMNVEV (reference sequence). Trimming took 2 bases from V and 8 from J, leaving 12 bases between them. This CDR3 spans 13 amino acids. The DNA for the CDR3 is TGTGCCAGCAGTTTAACAGGGTCTCGGGGCTACACCTTC. Translation: CASSLTGSRGYTF.